What follows describes a single TCR beta chain. V was pared by 1 base and J by 10 bases, with 9 bases between. Germline CDR1 SGHNT, CDR2 YYREEE (reference sequence). The CDR3 length is 12 residues. This entry comes from a study of blood T cell repertoires in COVID-19. Using immunoSEQ multiplex PCR, the repertoire was profiled, and TCRdb retains in-frame clones only, with some absent. The sample yields 5,000 to 6,000 clones, roughly nine tenths seen once. The specimen was peripheral blood. This chain joins TRBV5-4 and TRBJ2-1; D might be TRBD2 (6 bases). This receptor was taken from a human donor in a cohort sampled during active COVID-19. The CDR3 nucleotides read TGTGCCAGCAGCTTGATTGGGGGGGAGCAGTTCTTC. It specifies CASSLIGGEQFF.